The clone carrying this T cell receptor (beta chain) was observed a few times. The antigen remains undetermined. This entry comes from a study of T-cell memory formation after mild COVID-19. 5'RACE primed at constant segments yielded TCR alpha and TCR beta cDNA libraries bearing sample barcodes and UMIs. Each CDR3 protein is one row after TCRdb ran MiXCR on the 5' RACE reads. This sample has 150,000 to 200,000 distinct CDR3 sequences; roughly 14% occur once, and the top ten carry 13% to 15%. Study outcomes and limitations: Proof of SARS-CoV-2 specificity was absent for the second-wave clones that crested on day 37. Contracting CD4+ clones were located mainly in CM and EM, and CD8+ clones in EMRA. Some clones that responded were present in memory (sampled pre-infection), which suggests cross-reactive memory joined.

Germline V gene lookup returns CDR1 LGHDT and CDR2 YNNKEL (reference sequence). The CDR3 spans 14 residues. Trimming took 6 bases from V and 10 from J; bases not matched to a gene: 5. The chain joins TRBV3-1 to TRBJ2-1; TRBD2 agrees at 14 bases. The sequence was collected from an adult woman who had mild COVID-19 (a few samples of this study predate the infection). Cell type and time point are not known. The sequenced sample was PBMCs or a T cell subset sorted from them (not recorded which). The CDR3 loop reads CASRTSGGAQEQFF. As DNA, the CDR3 is TGTGCCAGCAGGACTAGCGGGGGGGCCCAAGAGCAGTTCTTC.